The 6 T cell receptor beta chains presented below share a single source sample, sequenced in a study of blood T cell repertoires in COVID-19. The repertoire was sequenced with immunoSEQ multiplex PCR; TCRdb's copy has only in-frame clones and lacks some. The sample shows approximately 61,000 clones, approximately 83% of them seen only once. What was sequenced was peripheral blood. All receptors derive from a human donor in a cohort sampled during active COVID-19.

The chain combines TRBV28 with TRBJ2-3; TRBD2 matches at 8 bases. V lost 4 bases, J lost 0 bases, and 3 bases stayed unmatched. The CDR3 length is 15 residues. CDR1 is MDHEN, CDR2 SYDVKM, per germline. The CDR3 is CASSSSGRSTDTQYF. DNA of the CDR3: TGTGCCAGCAGTTCTAGCGGGCGGAGCACAGATACGCAGTATTTT.

The gene calls are TRBV28 and TRBJ1-5; D is uncertain. Between the trimmed V and J ends, which lost 7 bases and 2 bases, there was a span of 15 bases. Per the germline V gene, CDR1 is MDHEN and CDR2 is SYDVKM. This CDR3 has 15 residues. The CDR3 nucleotides read TGTGCCAGCATCTCTACCAAACGCGGCAATCAGCCCCAGCATTTT. Amino acid sequence: CASISTKRGNQPQHF.

The rearrangement joins TRBV25-1 to TRBJ2-1; D not resolved. V was cut by 5 bases and J by 9 bases, with 8 bases left in between. The CDR3 has 11 residues. Germline assignment: CDR1 MGHDK and CDR2 SYGVNS. The DNA for the CDR3 is TGTGCCAGCAGTCTGAGTGGTGAGCAGTTCTTC. It encodes CASSLSGEQFF.

The V call is TRBV27, the J call TRBJ2-1; 8 bases are a match to TRBD2. Looked up from germline, CDR1 is MNHEY and CDR2 is SMNVEV (reference sequence). The CDR3 is made up of 12 amino acids. J lost 5 bases, V lost 10 bases, and 4 bases had no gene match. This CDR3 is CATQAGDNEQFF. CDR3 in DNA: TGTGCCACACAAGCGGGGGACAATGAGCAGTTCTTC.

This chain connects TRBV5-1 to TRBJ2-3; tentatively, D is TRBD2 (6 bases). The CDR3 is 14 amino acids. Germline CDR1 is SGHRS and CDR2 is YFSETQ. The V end lost 4 bases, the J end lost 5 bases, and 14 bases lay between the germline ends. CDR3 nucleotide sequence: TGCGCCAGCAGCCCCGGGAGAATGGGAGATACGCAGTATTTT. Translated, it gives CASSPGRMGDTQYF.

This rearrangement joins TRBV3-1 (or the pseudogene TRBV3-2) to TRBJ1-1; a possible D gene is TRBD1 (5 bases). The V end was cut by 6 bases, the J end by 5 bases, with 13 bases between. The CDR3 extends over 13 amino acids. Germline CDR1 is LGHDT and CDR2 is YNNKEL (reference sequence). CDR3 DNA: TGTGCCAGCAGGGACCCGGGGGAAACTGAAGCTTTCTTT. This encodes CASRDPGETEAFF.